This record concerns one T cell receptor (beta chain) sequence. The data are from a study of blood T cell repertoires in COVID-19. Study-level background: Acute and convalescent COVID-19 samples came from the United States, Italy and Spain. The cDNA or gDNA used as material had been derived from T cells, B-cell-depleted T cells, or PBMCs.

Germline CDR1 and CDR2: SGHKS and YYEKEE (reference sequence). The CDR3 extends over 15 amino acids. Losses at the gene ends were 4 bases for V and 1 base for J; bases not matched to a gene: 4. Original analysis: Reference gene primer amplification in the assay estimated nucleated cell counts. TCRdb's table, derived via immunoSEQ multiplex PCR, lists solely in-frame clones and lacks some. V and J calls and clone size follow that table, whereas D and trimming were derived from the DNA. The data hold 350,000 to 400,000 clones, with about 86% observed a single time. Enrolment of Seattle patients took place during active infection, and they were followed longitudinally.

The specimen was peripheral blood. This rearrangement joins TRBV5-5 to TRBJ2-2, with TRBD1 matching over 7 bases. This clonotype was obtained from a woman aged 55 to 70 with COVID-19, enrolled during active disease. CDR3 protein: CASSPRTGNTGELFF. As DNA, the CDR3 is TGTGCCAGCAGCCCAAGGACAGGGAACACCGGGGAGCTGTTTTTT.